The 3 T cell receptor beta chains in this list originate from one sample, sequenced in a study of CD8 T cells in ankylosing spondylitis. TCRdb reanalysed the 5' RACE reads using MiXCR and keeps one entry per CDR3 protein. The data contain approximately 350,000 distinct CDR3 sequences, more than 20% of them singletons. The sequencing input was blood, either unsorted or a sorted T cell fraction (not recorded which). Receptor source: a male donor with ankylosing spondylitis or in good health (not recorded which).

The rearrangement uses TRBV4-2 and TRBJ2-7; 10 bases are a match to TRBD2. V gave up 3 bases and J gave up 0 bases; unmatched junction bases: 2. Germline V gives CDR1 LGHNA, CDR2 YNFKEQ. This CDR3 comprises 15 residues. The CDR3 region has the DNA TGTGCCAGCAGCCACACTAGCGGGGTCTCCTACGAGCAGTACTTC. Amino acid sequence: CASSHTSGVSYEQYF.

This chain uses TRBV7-6 with TRBJ1-5, with no clear D. CDR1 SGHVS and CDR2 FNYEAQ come from the germline V gene. The CDR3 runs 15 residues. V lost 5 bases and J lost 5, with 16 bases in between. The CDR3 reads CASSAYPDGHQPQHF. Here the CDR3 DNA reads TGTGCCAGCAGCGCCTACCCCGATGGGCATCAGCCCCAGCATTTT.

V gene TRBV5-1 combines with J gene TRBJ2-7, with D uncertain. Germline V gene sequence: CDR1 SGHRS, CDR2 YFSETQ. Trimming pared 3 bases from V and 2 bases from J, leaving 12 bases between. This CDR3 has 14 amino acids. The chain's CDR3 is CASSSPLEPYEQYF. The CDR3 bases are TGCGCCAGCAGCTCCCCCCTGGAGCCCTACGAGCAGTACTTC.